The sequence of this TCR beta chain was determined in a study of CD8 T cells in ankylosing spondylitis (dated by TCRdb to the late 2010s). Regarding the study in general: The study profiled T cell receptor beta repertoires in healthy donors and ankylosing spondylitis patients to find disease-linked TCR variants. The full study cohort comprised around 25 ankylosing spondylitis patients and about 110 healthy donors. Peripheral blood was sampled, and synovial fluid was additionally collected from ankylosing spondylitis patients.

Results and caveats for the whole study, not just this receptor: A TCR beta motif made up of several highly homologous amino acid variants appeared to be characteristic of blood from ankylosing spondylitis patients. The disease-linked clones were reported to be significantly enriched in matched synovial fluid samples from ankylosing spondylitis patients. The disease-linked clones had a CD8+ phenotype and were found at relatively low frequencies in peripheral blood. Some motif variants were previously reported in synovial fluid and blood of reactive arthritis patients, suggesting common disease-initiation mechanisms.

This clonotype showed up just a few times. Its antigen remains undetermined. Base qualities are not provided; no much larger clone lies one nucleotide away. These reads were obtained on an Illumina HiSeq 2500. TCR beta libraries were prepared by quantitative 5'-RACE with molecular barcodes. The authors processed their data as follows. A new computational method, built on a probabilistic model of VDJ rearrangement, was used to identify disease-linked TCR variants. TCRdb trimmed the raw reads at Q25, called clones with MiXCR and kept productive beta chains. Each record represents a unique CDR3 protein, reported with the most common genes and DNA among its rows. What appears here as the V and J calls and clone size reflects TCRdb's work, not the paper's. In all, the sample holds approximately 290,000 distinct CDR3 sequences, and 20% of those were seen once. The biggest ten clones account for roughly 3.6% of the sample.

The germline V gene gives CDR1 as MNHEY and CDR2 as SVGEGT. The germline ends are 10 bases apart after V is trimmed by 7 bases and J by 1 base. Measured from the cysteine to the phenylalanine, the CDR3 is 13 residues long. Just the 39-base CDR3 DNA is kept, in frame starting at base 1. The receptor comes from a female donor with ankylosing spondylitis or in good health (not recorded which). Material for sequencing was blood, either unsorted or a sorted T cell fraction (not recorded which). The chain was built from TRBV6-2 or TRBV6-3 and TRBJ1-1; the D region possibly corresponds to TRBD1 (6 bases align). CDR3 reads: CASNQGKNTEAFF. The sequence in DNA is TGTGCCAGCAACCAGGGGAAGAACACTGAAGCTTTCTTT.